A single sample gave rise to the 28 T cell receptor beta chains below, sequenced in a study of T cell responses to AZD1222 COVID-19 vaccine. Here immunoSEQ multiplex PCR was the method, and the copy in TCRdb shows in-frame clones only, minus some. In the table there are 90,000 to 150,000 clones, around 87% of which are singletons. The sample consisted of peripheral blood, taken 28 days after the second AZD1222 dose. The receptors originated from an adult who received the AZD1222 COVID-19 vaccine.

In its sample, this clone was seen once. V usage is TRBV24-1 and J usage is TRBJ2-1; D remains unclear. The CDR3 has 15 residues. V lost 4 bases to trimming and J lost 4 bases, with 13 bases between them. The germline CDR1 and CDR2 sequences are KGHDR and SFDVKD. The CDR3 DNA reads TGTGCCACCAGTGACCAAGACACTGGGTACAATGAGCAGTTCTTC. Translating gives CATSDQDTGYNEQFF.

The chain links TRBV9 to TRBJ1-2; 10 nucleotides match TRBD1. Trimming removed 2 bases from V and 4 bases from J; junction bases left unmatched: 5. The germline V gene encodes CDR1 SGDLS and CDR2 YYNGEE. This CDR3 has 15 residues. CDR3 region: CASSVSGQGSYGYTF. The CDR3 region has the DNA TGTGCCAGCAGCGTGTCGGGACAGGGGAGCTATGGCTACACCTTC.

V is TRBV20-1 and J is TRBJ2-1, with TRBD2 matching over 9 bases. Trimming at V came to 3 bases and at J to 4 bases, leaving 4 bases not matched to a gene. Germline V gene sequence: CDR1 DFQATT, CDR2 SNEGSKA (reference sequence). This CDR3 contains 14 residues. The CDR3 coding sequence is TGCAGTGCTAGTTGGCGGGGGGGGTACAATGAGCAGTTCTTC. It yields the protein CSASWRGGYNEQFF.

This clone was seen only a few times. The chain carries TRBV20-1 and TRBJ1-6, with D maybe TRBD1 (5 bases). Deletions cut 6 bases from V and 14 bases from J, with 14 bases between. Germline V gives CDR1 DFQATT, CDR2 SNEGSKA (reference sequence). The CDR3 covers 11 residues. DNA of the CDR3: TGCAGTGCGTTCCTGAGCAGGGCCCTCCACTTT. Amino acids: CSAFLSRALHF.

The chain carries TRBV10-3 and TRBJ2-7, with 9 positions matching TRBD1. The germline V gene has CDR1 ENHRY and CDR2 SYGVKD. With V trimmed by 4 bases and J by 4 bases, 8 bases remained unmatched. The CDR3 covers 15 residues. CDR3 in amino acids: CAISAPDRGEYEQYF. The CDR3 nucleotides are TGTGCCATCAGTGCACCGGACAGGGGAGAGTACGAGCAGTACTTC.

The DNA for the CDR3 is TGCGCCAGCAGCTTAACCGGGGGAAACACCATATATTTT. Protein sequence: CASSLTGGNTIYF. The genes are TRBV5-1 and TRBJ1-3; unclear D gene. With 2 bases removed from V and 4 bases from J, the gap between germline ends came to 7 bases. This CDR3 comprises 13 residues. Germline-derived CDR1 and CDR2 are SGHRS and YFSETQ.

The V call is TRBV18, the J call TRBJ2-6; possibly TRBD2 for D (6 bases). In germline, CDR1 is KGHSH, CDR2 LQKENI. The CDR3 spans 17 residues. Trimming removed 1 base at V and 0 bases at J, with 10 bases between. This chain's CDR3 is CASSPRTDYSGANVLTF. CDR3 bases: TGTGCCAGCTCACCACGGACGGACTACTCTGGGGCCAACGTCCTGACTTTC.

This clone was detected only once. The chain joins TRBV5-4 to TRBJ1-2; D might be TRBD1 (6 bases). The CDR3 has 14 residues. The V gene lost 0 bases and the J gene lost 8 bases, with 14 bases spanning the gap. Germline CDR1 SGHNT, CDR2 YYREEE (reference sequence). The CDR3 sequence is CASSLARGAGGYTF. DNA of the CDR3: TGTGCCAGCAGCTTGGCCCGGGGGGCGGGAGGCTACACCTTC.

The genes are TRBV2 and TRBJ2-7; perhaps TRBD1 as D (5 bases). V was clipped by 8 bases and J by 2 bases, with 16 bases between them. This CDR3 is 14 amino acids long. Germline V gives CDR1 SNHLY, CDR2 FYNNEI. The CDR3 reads CASCMGRFPYEQYF. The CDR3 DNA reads TGTGCCAGCTGTATGGGGCGTTTTCCCTACGAGCAGTACTTC.

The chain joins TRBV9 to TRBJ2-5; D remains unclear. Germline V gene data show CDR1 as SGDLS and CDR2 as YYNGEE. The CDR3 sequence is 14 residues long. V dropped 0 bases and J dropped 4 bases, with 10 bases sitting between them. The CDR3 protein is CASSVDSVGETQYF. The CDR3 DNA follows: TGTGCCAGCAGCGTAGACTCGGTAGGAGAGACCCAGTACTTC.

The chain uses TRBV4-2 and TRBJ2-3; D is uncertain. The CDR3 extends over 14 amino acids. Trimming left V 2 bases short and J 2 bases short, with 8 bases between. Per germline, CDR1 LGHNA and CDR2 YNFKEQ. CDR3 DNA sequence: TGTGCCAGCAGCCAAAATCTAGTCACAGATACGCAGTATTTT. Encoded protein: CASSQNLVTDTQYF.

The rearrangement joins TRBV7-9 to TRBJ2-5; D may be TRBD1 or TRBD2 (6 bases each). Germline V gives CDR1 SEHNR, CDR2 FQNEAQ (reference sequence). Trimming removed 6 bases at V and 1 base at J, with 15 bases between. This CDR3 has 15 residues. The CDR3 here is CASRRLEGVQETQYF. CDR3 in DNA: TGTGCCAGCAGACGGTTGGAGGGGGTCCAAGAGACCCAGTACTTC.

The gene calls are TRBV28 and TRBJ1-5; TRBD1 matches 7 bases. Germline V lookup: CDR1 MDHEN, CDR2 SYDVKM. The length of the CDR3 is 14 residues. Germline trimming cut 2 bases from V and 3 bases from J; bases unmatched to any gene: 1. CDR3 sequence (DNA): TGTGCCAGCAGTTTAGACAGGGTCAATCAGCCCCAGCATTTT. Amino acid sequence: CASSLDRVNQPQHF.

In DNA, the CDR3 is TGTGCCATCAGTCATCCAGTAAGGGCTAACTATGGCTACACCTTC. Its protein product is CAISHPVRANYGYTF. The chain recombines TRBV10-3 with TRBJ1-2, with no clear D. The CDR3 covers 15 residues. Germline CDR1 ENHRY, CDR2 SYGVKD. Trimming left V 5 bases short and J 0 bases short, with 13 bases between.

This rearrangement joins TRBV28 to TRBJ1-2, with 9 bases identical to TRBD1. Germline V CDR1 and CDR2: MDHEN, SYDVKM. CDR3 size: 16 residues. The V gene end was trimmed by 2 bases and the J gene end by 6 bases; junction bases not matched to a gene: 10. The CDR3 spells CASSLLQRTGGHGYTF. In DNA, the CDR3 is TGTGCCAGCAGTTTACTGCAAAGAACAGGGGGCCATGGCTACACCTTC.

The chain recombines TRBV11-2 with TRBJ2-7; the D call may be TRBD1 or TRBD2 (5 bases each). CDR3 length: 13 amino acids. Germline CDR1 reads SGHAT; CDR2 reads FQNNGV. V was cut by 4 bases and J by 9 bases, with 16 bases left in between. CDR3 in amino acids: CASSSSGGLRQYF. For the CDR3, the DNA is TGTGCCAGCAGCTCGAGTGGGGGTTTGAGGCAGTACTTC.

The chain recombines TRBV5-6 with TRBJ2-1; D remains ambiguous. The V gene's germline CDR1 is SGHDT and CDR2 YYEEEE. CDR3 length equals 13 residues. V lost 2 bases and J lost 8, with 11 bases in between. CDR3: CASSFARLHEQFF. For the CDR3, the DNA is TGTGCCAGCAGCTTTGCCAGGCTCCATGAGCAGTTCTTC.

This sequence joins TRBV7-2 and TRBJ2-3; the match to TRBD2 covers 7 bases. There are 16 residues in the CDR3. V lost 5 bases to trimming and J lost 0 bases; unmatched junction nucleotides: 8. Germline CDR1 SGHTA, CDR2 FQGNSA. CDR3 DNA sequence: TGTGCCAGCAGCAGACCGGGGGGTCTTAGCACAGATACGCAGTATTTT. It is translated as CASSRPGGLSTDTQYF. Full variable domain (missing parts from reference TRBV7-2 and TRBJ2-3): GAGVSQSPSNKVTEKGKDVELRCDPISGHTALYWYRQSLGQGLEFLIYFQGNSAPDKSGLPSDRFSAERTGGSVSTLTIQRTQQEDSAVYLCASSRPGGLSTDTQYFGPGTRLTVL.

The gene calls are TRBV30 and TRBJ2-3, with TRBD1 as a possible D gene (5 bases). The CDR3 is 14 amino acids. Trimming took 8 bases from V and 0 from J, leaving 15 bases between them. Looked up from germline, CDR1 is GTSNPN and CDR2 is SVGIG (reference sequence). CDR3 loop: CAGRAGLSTDTQYF. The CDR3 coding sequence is TGTGCCGGAAGGGCAGGGCTTAGCACAGATACGCAGTATTTT.

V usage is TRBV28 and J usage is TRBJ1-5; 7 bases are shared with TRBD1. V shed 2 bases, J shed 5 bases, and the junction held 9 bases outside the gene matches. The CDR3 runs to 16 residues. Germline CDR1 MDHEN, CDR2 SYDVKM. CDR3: CASSLPRQGGDQPQHF. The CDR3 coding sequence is TGTGCCAGCAGTTTACCCCGACAGGGAGGGGATCAGCCCCAGCATTTT.

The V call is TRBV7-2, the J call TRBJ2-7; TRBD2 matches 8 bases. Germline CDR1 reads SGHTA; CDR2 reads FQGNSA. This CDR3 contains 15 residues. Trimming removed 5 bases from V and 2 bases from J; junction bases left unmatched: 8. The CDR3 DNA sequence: TGTGCCAGCAGCCCCACCCGAGCGGGAGCCTACGAGCAGTACTTC. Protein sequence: CASSPTRAGAYEQYF.

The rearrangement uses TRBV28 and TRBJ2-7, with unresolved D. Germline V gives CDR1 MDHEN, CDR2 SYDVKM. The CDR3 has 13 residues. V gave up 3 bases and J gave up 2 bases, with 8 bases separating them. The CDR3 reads CASSLSSTYEQYF. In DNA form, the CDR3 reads TGTGCCAGCAGTTTGAGCAGCACCTACGAGCAGTACTTC.

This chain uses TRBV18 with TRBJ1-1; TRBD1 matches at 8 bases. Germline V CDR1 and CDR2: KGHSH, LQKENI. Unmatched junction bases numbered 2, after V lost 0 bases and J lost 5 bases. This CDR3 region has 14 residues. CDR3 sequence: CASSPPQGATEAFF. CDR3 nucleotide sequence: TGTGCCAGCTCACCACCGCAGGGGGCAACTGAAGCTTTCTTT.

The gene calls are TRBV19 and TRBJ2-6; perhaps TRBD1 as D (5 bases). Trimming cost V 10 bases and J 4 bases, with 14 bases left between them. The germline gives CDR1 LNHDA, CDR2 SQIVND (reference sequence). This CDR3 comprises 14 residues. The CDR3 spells CATKLGVGANVLTF. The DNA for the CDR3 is TGTGCCACCAAATTAGGGGTCGGGGCCAACGTCCTGACTTTC.

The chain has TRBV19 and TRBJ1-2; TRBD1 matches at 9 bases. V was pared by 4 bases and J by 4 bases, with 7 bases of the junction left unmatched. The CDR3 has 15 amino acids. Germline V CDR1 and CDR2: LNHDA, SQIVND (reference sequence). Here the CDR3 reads CASSTTGGIGYGYTF. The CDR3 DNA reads TGTGCCAGTAGTACAACAGGGGGCATCGGCTATGGCTACACCTTC.

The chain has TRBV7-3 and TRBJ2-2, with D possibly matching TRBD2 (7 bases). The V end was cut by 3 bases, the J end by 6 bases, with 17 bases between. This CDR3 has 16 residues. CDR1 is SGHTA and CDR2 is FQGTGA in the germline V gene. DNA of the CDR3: TGTGCCAGCAGCTTCTCGATGGCGGGGGCGGCCGGGGAGCTGTTTTTT. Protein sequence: CASSFSMAGAAGELFF.

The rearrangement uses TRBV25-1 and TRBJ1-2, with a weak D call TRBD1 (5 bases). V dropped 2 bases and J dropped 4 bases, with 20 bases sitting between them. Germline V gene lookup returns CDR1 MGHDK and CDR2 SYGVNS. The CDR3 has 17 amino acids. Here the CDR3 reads CASSEGGWAMGSYGYTF. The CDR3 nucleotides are TGTGCCAGCAGTGAAGGGGGATGGGCGATGGGGAGCTATGGCTACACCTTC.

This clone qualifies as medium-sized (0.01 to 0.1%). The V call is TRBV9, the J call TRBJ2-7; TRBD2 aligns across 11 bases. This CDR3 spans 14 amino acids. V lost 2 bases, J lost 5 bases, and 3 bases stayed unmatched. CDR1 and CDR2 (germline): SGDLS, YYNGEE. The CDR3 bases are TGTGCCAGCAGCGTTCTGACTAGCGGGGACGAGCAGTACTTC. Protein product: CASSVLTSGDEQYF.